Listed below are T cell receptor beta chains from one sample, sequenced in a study of response to subunit inactivated influenza vaccine. A single record per CDR3 protein comes from TCRdb applying MiXCR to the RT-PCR reads. The repertoire includes 450,000 to 550,000 distinct CDR3 sequences, 25% of them detected once, and less than 2.5% sits in the top ten. This material consisted of CD4+ T cells sorted from PBMCs, taken about 5 days after vaccination. The receptors come from a man between 50 and 59 years old who received an inactivated influenza vaccine. Each CDR3 is given with its conserved first and last residue. Fields, in order: V gene, D gene, clone size, J gene, CDR3 protein, CDR3 DNA. D genes are given only for firm matches. The size field is filled for only some rows; it gives once, few, many or a size class.

v_call: TRBV5-1
d_call: TRBD1
clone_size: -
j_call: TRBJ1-4
cdr3_aa: CASSFRTGGEEKLFF
cdr3_nt: TGCGCCAGCAGCTTTCGGACAGGGGGGGAGGAAAAACTGTTTTTT

v_call: TRBV2
d_call: -
clone_size: -
j_call: TRBJ2-1
cdr3_aa: CASTDPGEQFF
cdr3_nt: TGTGCCAGCACGGATCCGGGTGAGCAGTTCTTC

v_call: TRBV29-1
d_call: -
clone_size: -
j_call: TRBJ1-1
cdr3_aa: CSVEDGTYAEAFF
cdr3_nt: TGCAGCGTTGAAGACGGGACTTACGCTGAAGCTTTCTTT

v_call: TRBV7-3
d_call: -
clone_size: few
j_call: TRBJ2-3
cdr3_aa: CASSTLGGSTDTQYF
cdr3_nt: TGTGCCAGCAGTACCCTTGGGGGAAGCACAGATACGCAGTATTTT

v_call: TRBV20-1
d_call: TRBD2
clone_size: few
j_call: TRBJ2-3
cdr3_aa: CSADGRGTSTDTQYF
cdr3_nt: TGCAGTGCAGACGGGAGGGGTACAAGCACAGATACGCAGTATTTT

v_call: TRBV20-1
d_call: TRBD1
clone_size: -
j_call: TRBJ1-2
cdr3_aa: CSASVRQGAGYTF
cdr3_nt: TGCAGTGCTAGCGTGAGACAGGGGGCGGGCTACACCTTC

v_call: TRBV5-1
d_call: TRBD1
clone_size: -
j_call: TRBJ1-6
cdr3_aa: CASSFGAGGNSPLHF
cdr3_nt: TGCGCCAGCAGCTTTGGGGCAGGGGGAAATTCACCCCTCCACTTT

v_call: TRBV30
d_call: -
clone_size: few
j_call: TRBJ1-5
cdr3_aa: CAWSPHLKQPQHF
cdr3_nt: TGTGCCTGGAGTCCCCATCTCAAGCAGCCCCAGCATTTT

v_call: TRBV18
d_call: -
clone_size: few
j_call: TRBJ2-7
cdr3_aa: CASSPPGVSEQYF
cdr3_nt: TGTGCCAGCTCACCACCGGGGGTAAGCGAGCAGTACTTC

v_call: TRBV7-2
d_call: -
clone_size: -
j_call: TRBJ1-2
cdr3_aa: CASSLNSRNGYTF
cdr3_nt: TGTGCCAGCAGCTTAAATTCCAGGAATGGCTACACCTTC

v_call: TRBV12-3/TRBV12-4
d_call: -
clone_size: -
j_call: TRBJ1-5
cdr3_aa: CASSLSGSQPQHF
cdr3_nt: TGTGCCAGCAGTTTATCGGGTAGTCAGCCCCAGCATTTT

v_call: TRBV7-3
d_call: -
clone_size: -
j_call: TRBJ2-6
cdr3_aa: CASSLAGPGANVLTF
cdr3_nt: TGTGCCAGCAGCTTAGCTGGGCCTGGGGCCAACGTCCTGACTTTC

v_call: TRBV24-1
d_call: TRBD1
clone_size: -
j_call: TRBJ2-2
cdr3_aa: CATGQGANLNTGELFF
cdr3_nt: TGTGCCACCGGGCAGGGGGCGAATTTAAACACCGGGGAGCTGTTTTTT

v_call: TRBV10-3
d_call: -
clone_size: once
j_call: TRBJ2-2
cdr3_aa: CAIGPGQNTGELFF
cdr3_nt: TGTGCCATCGGCCCTGGGCAGAACACCGGGGAGCTGTTTTTT

v_call: TRBV7-2
d_call: -
clone_size: -
j_call: TRBJ2-6
cdr3_aa: CASSLLPPGPRVGVSGANVLTF
cdr3_nt: TGTGCCAGCAGCTTACTACCCCCGGGACCACGAGTTGGGGTATCTGGGGCCAACGTCCTGACTTTC

v_call: TRBV20-1
d_call: -
clone_size: -
j_call: TRBJ2-1
cdr3_aa: CSAVAGTSYNEQFF
cdr3_nt: TGCAGTGCTGTTGCCGGGACATCGTACAATGAGCAGTTCTTC

v_call: TRBV15
d_call: TRBD1
clone_size: many
j_call: TRBJ2-5
cdr3_aa: CATSKRTGGQETQYF
cdr3_nt: TGTGCCACCAGCAAGCGAACAGGGGGGCAAGAGACCCAGTACTTC

v_call: TRBV7-9
d_call: -
clone_size: -
j_call: TRBJ1-5
cdr3_aa: CASSPQGLPNQPQHF
cdr3_nt: TGTGCCAGCAGCCCCCAGGGTTTGCCCAATCAGCCCCAGCATTTT

v_call: TRBV4-3
d_call: TRBD2
clone_size: few
j_call: TRBJ2-5
cdr3_aa: CASSQDHGSAGVSKTQYF
cdr3_nt: TGCGCCAGCAGCCAAGATCATGGTTCAGCGGGAGTTTCGAAGACCCAGTACTTC

v_call: TRBV20-1
d_call: -
clone_size: -
j_call: TRBJ2-6
cdr3_aa: CSARDRWAGANVLTF
cdr3_nt: TGCAGTGCTAGAGATAGGTGGGCTGGGGCCAACGTCCTGACTTTC

v_call: TRBV7-6
d_call: -
clone_size: -
j_call: TRBJ2-2
cdr3_aa: CASGRTGENTGELFF
cdr3_nt: TGTGCCAGCGGCCGTACCGGAGAAAACACCGGGGAGCTGTTTTTT

v_call: TRBV5-1
d_call: -
clone_size: -
j_call: TRBJ2-5
cdr3_aa: CASSLGPTQETQYF
cdr3_nt: TGTGCCAGCAGCTTAGGGCCTACACAAGAGACCCAGTACTTC

v_call: TRBV18
d_call: -
clone_size: -
j_call: TRBJ2-3
cdr3_aa: CASSPSTISTDTQYF
cdr3_nt: TGTGCCAGCTCACCATCCACAATTAGCACAGATACGCAGTATTTT

v_call: TRBV10-3
d_call: TRBD1
clone_size: many
j_call: TRBJ2-7
cdr3_aa: CAISGDPLTGGHEQYF
cdr3_nt: TGTGCCATCAGTGGGGACCCCTTGACAGGGGGCCACGAGCAGTACTTC

v_call: TRBV18
d_call: TRBD1
clone_size: -
j_call: TRBJ2-7
cdr3_aa: CASSPPGQSAYEQYF
cdr3_nt: TGTGCCAGCTCACCACCGGGACAGAGTGCCTACGAGCAGTACTTC

v_call: TRBV20-1
d_call: -
clone_size: few
j_call: TRBJ2-5
cdr3_aa: CSVQSQETQYF
cdr3_nt: TGCAGTGTGCAGAGCCAAGAGACCCAGTACTTC

v_call: TRBV12-3/TRBV12-4
d_call: -
clone_size: -
j_call: TRBJ2-2
cdr3_aa: CASSPSASRAGELFF
cdr3_nt: TGTGCCAGCAGCCCGTCCGCCTCCCGAGCCGGGGAGCTGTTTTTT

v_call: TRBV28
d_call: -
clone_size: -
j_call: TRBJ1-2
cdr3_aa: CASSFRRFGYTF
cdr3_nt: TGTGCCAGCAGTTTTAGGCGGTTTGGCTACACCTTC

v_call: TRBV9
d_call: TRBD2
clone_size: few
j_call: TRBJ2-5
cdr3_aa: CASSGGTSGETQYF
cdr3_nt: TGTGCCAGCAGCGGGGGGACTAGCGGAGAGACCCAGTACTTC

v_call: TRBV7-9
d_call: -
clone_size: -
j_call: TRBJ2-1
cdr3_aa: CASSSRGRSFSYNEQFF
cdr3_nt: TGTGCCAGCAGCTCTCGTGGACGGTCCTTTTCCTACAATGAGCAGTTCTTC

v_call: TRBV6-2/TRBV6-3
d_call: TRBD1
clone_size: -
j_call: TRBJ2-2
cdr3_aa: CASRIGQGSNTGELFF
cdr3_nt: TGTGCCAGCAGGATCGGACAGGGCTCGAACACCGGGGAGCTGTTTTTT

v_call: TRBV2
d_call: -
clone_size: few
j_call: TRBJ1-1
cdr3_aa: CAIESREDTEAFF
cdr3_nt: TGTGCCATCGAATCCAGGGAGGACACTGAAGCTTTCTTT

v_call: TRBV25-1
d_call: TRBD2
clone_size: few
j_call: TRBJ2-4
cdr3_aa: CASSESQRGGRGIQYF
cdr3_nt: TGTGCCAGCAGTGAATCCCAGCGGGGGGGCCGGGGCATTCAGTACTTC

v_call: TRBV6-1
d_call: -
clone_size: -
j_call: TRBJ2-2
cdr3_aa: CASTIRTGRTPLFF
cdr3_nt: TGTGCCAGCACCATCAGAACAGGGAGGACCCCGCTGTTTTTT

v_call: TRBV3-1
d_call: -
clone_size: -
j_call: TRBJ2-2
cdr3_aa: CASSQVIRAGISGELFF
cdr3_nt: TGTGCCAGCAGCCAAGTCATCAGAGCGGGTATTTCCGGGGAGCTGTTTTTT

v_call: TRBV5-1
d_call: TRBD1
clone_size: -
j_call: TRBJ2-2
cdr3_aa: CASSGGQLTGELFF
cdr3_nt: TGCGCCAGCAGCGGGGGACAGCTTACCGGGGAGCTGTTTTTT

v_call: TRBV28
d_call: -
clone_size: -
j_call: TRBJ2-5
cdr3_aa: CASSSPGTFLKETQYF
cdr3_nt: TGTGCCAGCAGTTCCCCCGGGACGTTCTTAAAAGAGACCCAGTACTTC

v_call: TRBV6-1
d_call: TRBD2
clone_size: few
j_call: TRBJ2-1
cdr3_aa: CASRKKGLAGEPSSYNEQFF
cdr3_nt: TGTGCCAGCAGGAAAAAAGGACTAGCGGGAGAGCCGAGCTCCTACAATGAGCAGTTCTTC

v_call: TRBV12-3/TRBV12-4
d_call: TRBD2
clone_size: few
j_call: TRBJ2-5
cdr3_aa: CASSLRLAGGHQETQYF
cdr3_nt: TGTGCCAGCAGTTTAAGACTAGCGGGAGGCCACCAAGAGACCCAGTACTTC

v_call: TRBV5-1
d_call: TRBD2
clone_size: -
j_call: TRBJ2-1
cdr3_aa: CASSQQGTSGADEQFF
cdr3_nt: TGCGCCAGCAGCCAACAAGGGACTAGCGGGGCGGATGAGCAGTTCTTC

v_call: TRBV7-2
d_call: -
clone_size: few
j_call: TRBJ1-3
cdr3_aa: CASSFRSVAGNTIYF
cdr3_nt: TGTGCCAGCAGCTTCCGTAGCGTAGCTGGAAACACCATATATTTT

v_call: TRBV7-9
d_call: -
clone_size: -
j_call: TRBJ1-1
cdr3_aa: CASSLFLNLRSTEAFF
cdr3_nt: TGTGCCAGCAGCTTATTTTTAAATTTGCGAAGCACTGAAGCTTTCTTT

v_call: TRBV6-2/TRBV6-3
d_call: TRBD1
clone_size: -
j_call: TRBJ2-7
cdr3_aa: CASSYSGQTLLEQYF
cdr3_nt: TGTGCCAGCAGTTACTCGGGACAGACACTTTTAGAGCAGTACTTC

v_call: TRBV20-1
d_call: TRBD2
clone_size: -
j_call: TRBJ2-7
cdr3_aa: CSARLASGYEQYF
cdr3_nt: TGCAGTGCTAGATTAGCTAGCGGGTACGAGCAGTACTTC

v_call: TRBV10-1
d_call: TRBD2
clone_size: -
j_call: TRBJ2-1
cdr3_aa: CASTGTNNEQFF
cdr3_nt: TGCGCCAGCACTGGGACTAACAATGAGCAGTTCTTC

v_call: TRBV4-3
d_call: -
clone_size: -
j_call: TRBJ1-2
cdr3_aa: CASSQVPQEDNYGYTF
cdr3_nt: TGCGCCAGCAGCCAAGTTCCCCAGGAGGATAACTATGGCTACACCTTC

v_call: TRBV15
d_call: -
clone_size: -
j_call: TRBJ1-2
cdr3_aa: CATSRAGINYGYTF
cdr3_nt: TGTGCCACCAGCAGGGCAGGGATAAACTATGGCTACACCTTC

v_call: TRBV7-7
d_call: TRBD2
clone_size: few
j_call: TRBJ2-4
cdr3_aa: CASSQPGLAGVGENIQYF
cdr3_nt: TGTGCCAGCAGCCAGCCGGGACTAGCGGGAGTCGGAGAAAACATTCAGTACTTC

v_call: TRBV6-1
d_call: TRBD2
clone_size: -
j_call: TRBJ2-7
cdr3_aa: CASSRLAGGLEQYF
cdr3_nt: TGTGCCAGCAGTCGACTAGCGGGAGGGCTCGAGCAGTACTTC

v_call: TRBV5-6
d_call: -
clone_size: few
j_call: TRBJ2-2
cdr3_aa: CASSTRVSSAGELFF
cdr3_nt: TGTGCCAGCAGCACCCGGGTTTCCTCGGCCGGGGAGCTGTTTTTT

v_call: TRBV20-1
d_call: -
clone_size: -
j_call: TRBJ2-3
cdr3_aa: CSAKAGTDTQYF
cdr3_nt: TGCAGTGCTAAAGCGGGCACAGATACGCAGTATTTT

v_call: TRBV20-1
d_call: -
clone_size: -
j_call: TRBJ2-3
cdr3_aa: CSARDGTGGLGTQYF
cdr3_nt: TGCAGTGCTAGAGACGGGACTGGGGGTCTGGGTACGCAGTATTTT

v_call: TRBV5-8
d_call: TRBD2
clone_size: few
j_call: TRBJ2-1
cdr3_aa: CASSLWGLDFYNEQFF
cdr3_nt: TGTGCCAGCAGCTTGTGGGGACTAGACTTCTACAATGAGCAGTTCTTC